These 27 T cell receptor beta chains share one sample of origin, sequenced in a study of blood T cell repertoires in COVID-19. Profiling relied on immunoSEQ multiplex PCR, and the TCRdb table lists in-frame clones only, not all of them. The sample has some 90,000 clones, about 85% seen once. Sequencing was performed on peripheral blood. The receptors were sampled from a man between 60 and 75 years old with acute or convalescent COVID-19.

As to this clone: Other DNA sequences from this sample encode an identical CDR3 as well. The chain carries TRBV2 and TRBJ2-1; 9 positions agree with TRBD2. The V gene end was trimmed by 1 base and the J gene end by 4 bases; junction bases not matched to a gene: 2. The CDR3 runs 15 residues. CDR1 and CDR2 (germline): SNHLY, FYNNEI. CDR3 DNA: TGTGCCAGCAGTGAAGGCCTAGCGGGATACAATGAGCAGTTCTTC. As protein: CASSEGLAGYNEQFF. Filled out from reference TRBV2 and TRBJ2-1, the complete variable domain reads EPEVTQTPSHQVTQMGQEVILRCVPISNHLYFYWYRQILGQKVEFLVSFYNNEISEKSEIFDDQFSVERPDGSNFTLKIRSTKLEDSAMYFCASSEGLAGYNEQFFGPGTRLTVL.

This sequence joins TRBV28 and TRBJ1-5; D gene unclear. Germline CDR1 MDHEN, CDR2 SYDVKM. V lost 7 bases, J lost 4 bases, and 8 bases lay in between. This CDR3 region has 12 residues. The CDR3 here is CASTQENQPQHF. Here the CDR3 DNA reads TGTGCCAGCACTCAGGAAAATCAGCCCCAGCATTTT.

This clone was seen ten or more times. This chain joins TRBV24-1 and TRBJ2-3, with unresolved D. This CDR3 has 14 amino acids. The V end lost 5 bases, the J end lost 0 bases, and 8 bases lay between the germline ends. Germline loops: CDR1 KGHDR, CDR2 SFDVKD. CDR3 loop: CATSARVSTDTQYF. In nucleotides, the CDR3 is TGTGCCACCAGTGCCCGGGTAAGCACAGATACGCAGTATTTT.

The chain is built from TRBV6-2 or TRBV6-3 and TRBJ2-7, with D perhaps matching TRBD1 (6 bases). The V and J ends lost 3 bases and 1 base respectively, with 16 bases between them. Germline loops: CDR1 MNHEY, CDR2 SVGEGT. The CDR3 extends over 16 amino acids. The CDR3 reads CASSYQGFFSSYEQYF. CDR3 in DNA: TGTGCCAGCAGTTATCAGGGGTTCTTTAGTTCCTACGAGCAGTACTTC.

The CDR3 here is CASTGGGTTQETQYF. CDR3 DNA: TGTGCCAGCACCGGTGGCGGGACGACACAAGAGACCCAGTACTTC. J is TRBJ2-5 and V is TRBV9, with D tentatively TRBD2 (6 bases). Deletions cut 6 bases from V and 2 bases from J, with 17 bases between. CDR1 SGDLS and CDR2 YYNGEE come from the germline V gene. The CDR3 has 15 residues. The whole variable domain, filled in from reference TRBV9 and TRBJ2-5, reads DSGVTQTPKHLITATGQRVTLRCSPRSGDLSVYWYQQSLDQGLQFLIQYYNGEERAKGNILERFSAQQFPDLHSELNLSSLELGDSALYFCASTGGGTTQETQYFGPGTRLLVL.

This clone was seen only once. The chain recombines TRBV6-4 with TRBJ1-1; a weak D match, TRBD1 (5 bases). The CDR3 runs 13 residues. The germline CDR1 and CDR2 sequences are MRHNA and SNTAGT. Trimming took 2 bases from V and 5 from J, leaving 9 bases between them. In DNA form, the CDR3 reads TGTGCCAGCAGTGACGGTGCAGGGACTGAAGCTTTCTTT. Its translation: CASSDGAGTEAFF.

The rearrangement joins TRBV5-1 to TRBJ1-6; D unclear. Germline V CDR1 and CDR2: SGHRS, YFSETQ. This CDR3 comprises 19 residues. V lost 0 bases to trimming and J lost 0 bases, with 16 bases between them. CDR3 residues: CASSLVWDGGSSYNSPLHF. CDR3 nucleotides: TGCGCCAGCAGCTTGGTTTGGGATGGAGGGAGCTCCTATAATTCACCCCTCCACTTT. Drawing the rest from reference TRBV5-1 and TRBJ1-6, the complete variable domain is KAGVTQTPRYLIKTRGQQVTLSCSPISGHRSVSWYQQTPGQGLQFLFEYFSETQRNKGNFPGRFSGRQFSNSRSEMNVSTLELGDSALYLCASSLVWDGGSSYNSPLHFGNGTRLTVT.

The chain links TRBV28 to TRBJ1-5; TRBD1 matches at 9 bases. Germline CDR1 is MDHEN and CDR2 is SYDVKM. The CDR3 loop spans 14 amino acids. V shed 5 bases, J shed 5 bases, and the junction held 4 bases outside the gene matches. The DNA of the CDR3 is TGTGCCAGCAGTCAGGACAGGGGAGATCAGCCCCAGCATTTT. Amino acids: CASSQDRGDQPQHF.

The chain is built from TRBV30 and TRBJ2-7; 7 bases are a match to TRBD1. Trimming at V came to 0 bases and at J to 5 bases, leaving 4 bases not matched to a gene. The CDR3 sequence is 13 residues long. Germline values: CDR1 GTSNPN, CDR2 SVGIG (reference sequence). For the CDR3, the DNA is TGTGCCTGGAGTGTACAGGGGAAGCACGAGCAGTACTTC. Its translation is CAWSVQGKHEQYF.

This clone was seen only a few times. The chain has TRBV27 and TRBJ1-6; no definite D call. V lost 7 bases, J lost 8 bases, and 27 bases lay in between. In germline, CDR1 is MNHEY, CDR2 SMNVEV (reference sequence). The CDR3 is 18 residues long. CDR3 loop: CASMISGASLPIYSPLHF. The CDR3 DNA follows: TGTGCCAGCATGATTAGCGGAGCGAGTCTCCCAATTTATTCACCCCTCCACTTT.

The chain uses TRBV19 and TRBJ2-1; 7 nucleotides line up with TRBD2. CDR1 and CDR2 from the germline V gene are LNHDA and SQIVND (reference sequence). The CDR3 extends over 18 amino acids. With 0 bases clipped from V and 0 bases from J, the junction kept 8 bases outside the gene matches. The CDR3 sequence: CASSIETSWGGSYNEQFF. The CDR3 bases are TGTGCCAGTAGTATAGAGACATCCTGGGGGGGCTCCTACAATGAGCAGTTCTTC.

The CDR3 is CASSYSDPGNTIYF. The DNA for the CDR3 is TGTGCCAGCAGCTACAGTGACCCTGGAAACACCATATATTTT. The chain carries TRBV4-2 and TRBJ1-3; D unclear. This CDR3 has 14 residues. The V gene lost 5 bases and the J gene lost 2 bases, with 10 bases spanning the gap. CDR1 is LGHNA and CDR2 is YNFKEQ in the germline V gene.

The J gene is TRBJ2-7, the V gene TRBV3-1 (or the pseudogene TRBV3-2), with 10 bases that match TRBD2. From germline, CDR1 is LGHDT and CDR2 YNNKEL (reference sequence). This CDR3 region has 17 residues. Trimming cost V 0 bases and J 2 bases; bases outside gene matches: 7. The chain's CDR3 is CASSQDLGTSVPYEQYF. In DNA form, the CDR3 reads TGTGCCAGCAGCCAAGATCTCGGGACTAGCGTACCCTACGAGCAGTACTTC.

The chain combines TRBV7-8 with TRBJ1-1; 10 bases align to TRBD1. Germline V gene lookup returns CDR1 SGHVS and CDR2 FQNEAQ. Germline trimming cut 5 bases from V and 1 base from J; bases unmatched to any gene: 4. This CDR3 is 15 amino acids long. The CDR3 here is CASSLRDRGNTEAFF. The CDR3 nucleotides are TGTGCCAGCAGCCTCCGGGACAGGGGGAACACTGAAGCTTTCTTT. Drawing the rest from reference TRBV7-8 and TRBJ1-1, the complete variable domain is GAGVSQSPRYKVAKRGQDVALRCDPISGHVSLFWYQQALGQGPEFLTYFQNEAQLDKSGLPSDRFFAERPEGSVSTLKIQRTQQEDSAVYLCASSLRDRGNTEAFFGQGTRLTVV.

This chain links TRBV5-4 with TRBJ2-1; D uncertain. V was shortened by 4 bases and J by 7 bases, with 9 bases between the two germline ends. From germline, CDR1 is SGHNT and CDR2 YYREEE (reference sequence). This CDR3 region has 12 residues. CDR3 protein: CASSRARNEQFF. For the CDR3, the DNA is TGTGCCAGCAGCCGTGCGAGAAATGAGCAGTTCTTC.

The chain links TRBV19 to TRBJ1-1; D not certain. Germline values: CDR1 LNHDA, CDR2 SQIVND (reference sequence). Trimming took 1 base from V and 1 from J, leaving 7 bases between them. This CDR3 comprises 14 residues. CDR3 residues: CASSIGWQNTEAFF. CDR3 nucleotide sequence: TGTGCCAGTAGTATAGGATGGCAGAACACTGAAGCTTTCTTT.

The V call is TRBV19, the J call TRBJ1-2; TRBD1 agrees at 8 bases. V lost 0 bases and J lost 4; bases outside the gene matches: 4. Per germline, CDR1 LNHDA and CDR2 SQIVND (reference sequence). This CDR3 region has 15 residues. The CDR3 loop is CASSIEGTGLYGYTF. The CDR3 DNA sequence: TGTGCCAGTAGTATAGAAGGGACAGGACTCTATGGCTACACCTTC.

The chain is built from TRBV18 and TRBJ2-7; possible D gene TRBD2, 5 bases. V lost 3 bases and J lost 3, with 9 bases in between. The CDR3 consists of 13 residues. Looked up from germline, CDR1 is KGHSH and CDR2 is LQKENI. The CDR3 reads CASSPVTSYEQYF. CDR3 DNA sequence: TGTGCCAGCTCACCGGTTACTAGCTACGAGCAGTACTTC.

The genes are TRBV7-9 and TRBJ2-2; a possible D gene is TRBD1 (6 bases). Deletions cut 9 bases from V and 5 bases from J, with 13 bases between. The CDR3 is 13 amino acids. CDR1 is SEHNR and CDR2 is FQNEAQ in the germline V gene (reference sequence). The CDR3 nucleotides are TGTGCCAGTGGGGAACAGGGAACCGGGGAGCTGTTTTTT. Its translation: CASGEQGTGELFF.

A few counts support this clone. The same CDR3 is also encoded by other DNA sequences in this sample. The chain recombines TRBV24-1 with TRBJ2-5, with TRBD1 matching over 12 bases. Germline values: CDR1 KGHDR, CDR2 SFDVKD. V was pared by 3 bases and J by 5 bases, with 3 bases of the junction left unmatched. The CDR3 totals 15 residues. The CDR3 region has the DNA TGTGCCACCAGTGATGGGACAGGGGGCCGGGAGACCCAGTACTTC. Translating gives CATSDGTGGRETQYF.

This chain links TRBV5-1 with TRBJ2-7, with D perhaps TRBD2 (5 bases). The ends were cut back, 4 bases at V and 6 bases at J, with 14 bases in the middle. This CDR3 contains 13 residues. Germline CDR1 SGHRS, CDR2 YFSETQ. The CDR3, as DNA: TGCGCCAGCAGCCAAGAGGGCCCTCGCGAGCAGTACTTC. Its translation is CASSQEGPREQYF.

The chain couples TRBV19 to TRBJ2-6; maybe TRBD1 (6 bases). V lost 2 bases, J lost 2 bases, and 16 bases lay in between. This CDR3 region has 18 residues. Germline values: CDR1 LNHDA, CDR2 SQIVND (reference sequence). The CDR3 region has the DNA TGTGCCAGTAGTATATCCAGGGGAGCAGACCCTGGGGCCAACGTCCTGACTTTC. Translation: CASSISRGADPGANVLTF.

V is TRBV10-1 and J is TRBJ2-1, with TRBD2 matching over 7 bases. Looked up from germline, CDR1 is WNHNN and CDR2 is SYGVQD (reference sequence). CDR3 size: 16 residues. V dropped 4 bases and J dropped 4; count of bases not matched to a gene: 10. The CDR3: CASSVGWSSGYNEQFF. The CDR3 nucleotides are TGCGCCAGCAGTGTGGGGTGGTCTAGCGGTTACAATGAGCAGTTCTTC.

V is TRBV4-3 and J is TRBJ2-1; D is perhaps TRBD2 (5 bases). V lost 0 bases to trimming and J lost 0 bases, with 12 bases between them. The CDR3 extends over 17 amino acids. The germline gives CDR1 LGHNA, CDR2 YSLEER. CDR3: CASSQDGGLSSYNEQFF. As DNA, the CDR3 is TGCGCCAGCAGCCAAGATGGAGGCTTAAGCTCCTACAATGAGCAGTTCTTC.

This clone was counted between two and nine times. The V call is TRBV9, the J call TRBJ1-5; 8 nucleotides agree with TRBD1. Germline lookup yields CDR1 SGDLS and CDR2 YYNGEE. The trim removed 0 bases at V and 6 bases at J, leaving 5 bases unmatched. This CDR3 has 15 amino acids. As DNA, the CDR3 is TGTGCCAGCAGCGTAGGAGACAGGGGATCTCAGCCCCAGCATTTT. Translated: CASSVGDRGSQPQHF.

The CDR3 protein is CASSLQGPSYNEQFF. For the CDR3, the DNA is TGCGCCAGCAGCCTACAGGGACCCTCATACAATGAGCAGTTCTTC. The J gene is TRBJ2-1, the V gene TRBV5-1, with D perhaps matching TRBD1 (6 bases). This CDR3 has 15 residues. V lost 4 bases and J lost 4, with 15 bases in between. Germline CDR1 SGHRS, CDR2 YFSETQ.

V and J are TRBV4-3 and TRBJ1-4; D is unresolved. This CDR3 has 15 residues. The germline gives CDR1 LGHNA, CDR2 YSLEER. V was trimmed by 3 bases and J by 2 bases, leaving 10 bases between them. This CDR3 is CASSQEGWTNEKLFF. The CDR3 region has the DNA TGCGCCAGCAGCCAGGAGGGTTGGACTAATGAAAAACTGTTTTTT.